This TCR beta chain was identified during a study of blood T cell repertoires in COVID-19. Sequencing was performed with immunoSEQ multiplex PCR; in TCRdb, only in-frame clones are kept and a portion is missing. The sample has 250,000 or so clones, around 90% seen once. This sequence was found in a man aged 25-40 years who had recovered from COVID-19. The sequenced sample was PBMCs or T cells enriched from blood (not recorded which).

The CDR3 protein is CASSPPGEKLFF. The CDR3, as DNA: TGTGCCAGCTCCCCCCCCGGGGAAAAACTGTTTTTT. V gene TRBV28 combines with J gene TRBJ1-4; the D is unclear. Trimming took 8 bases from V and 8 from J, leaving 12 bases between them. Per germline, CDR1 MDHEN and CDR2 SYDVKM. The CDR3 runs 12 residues.